This T cell receptor (beta chain) was sequenced during a study of cytomegalovirus exposure and HLA in healthy donors. General observations from the study: Earlier analysis yielded a pattern in which most TCR beta V segments were productive about 87% or about 30% of the time.

PCR primers comprised 60 Vbeta and 13 Jbeta primers. Profiling relied on immunoSEQ multiplex PCR, and the TCRdb table lists in-frame clones only, not all of them. Of 150,000 to 200,000 clones listed, around four fifths were seen once; the top ten hold 1.5% to 2%. This clone occurred a few times. The antigen is undetermined. This CDR3 is built from 14 residues. The V end was cut by 0 bases, the J end by 2 bases, with 9 bases between. Germline V lookup: CDR1 SGHTS, CDR2 YDEGEE. The gene calls are TRBV5-8 and TRBJ2-7; the D gene is possibly TRBD2 (6 bases). The specimen was PBMCs. The sequence came from a woman aged 18-29 years in good health and CMV-seronegative. CDR3 residues: CASSLGDSTYEQYF. CDR3 nucleotide sequence: TGTGCCAGCAGCTTGGGGGACTCAACCTACGAGCAGTACTTC.